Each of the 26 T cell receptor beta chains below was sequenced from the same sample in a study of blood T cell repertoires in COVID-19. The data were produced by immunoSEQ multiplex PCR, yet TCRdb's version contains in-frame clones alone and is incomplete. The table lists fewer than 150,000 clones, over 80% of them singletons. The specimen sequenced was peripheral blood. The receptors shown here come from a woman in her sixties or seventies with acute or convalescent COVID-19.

The CDR3 DNA follows: TGCGCCAGCAGCGTACCGGGTGCAGAAGTAGGACTTAGCTCCTACAATGAGCAGTTCTTC. Translating gives CASSVPGAEVGLSSYNEQFF. The chain recombines TRBV5-1 with TRBJ2-1; D is perhaps TRBD2 (5 bases). V shed 4 bases and J shed 0 bases, with 26 bases lying between them. This CDR3 is built from 20 residues. CDR1 and CDR2 (germline): SGHRS, YFSETQ.

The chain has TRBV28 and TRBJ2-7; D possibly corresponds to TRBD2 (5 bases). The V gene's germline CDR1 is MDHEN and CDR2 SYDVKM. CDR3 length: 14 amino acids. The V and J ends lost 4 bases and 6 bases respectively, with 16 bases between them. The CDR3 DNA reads TGTGCCAGCAGTTCCGGGAAGGGCCCATTCGAGCAGTACTTC. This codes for CASSSGKGPFEQYF.

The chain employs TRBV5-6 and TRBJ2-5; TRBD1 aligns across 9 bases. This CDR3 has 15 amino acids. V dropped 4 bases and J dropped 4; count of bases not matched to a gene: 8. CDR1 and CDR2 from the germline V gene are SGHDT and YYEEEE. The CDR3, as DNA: TGTGCCAGCAGCCCTGGGGTGGGACAGGGAGAGACCCAGTACTTC. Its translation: CASSPGVGQGETQYF. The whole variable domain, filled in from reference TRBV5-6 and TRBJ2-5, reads DAGVTQSPTHLIKTRGQQVTLRCSPKSGHDTVSWYQQALGQGPQFIFQYYEEEERQRGNFPDRFSGHQFPNYSSELNVNALLLGDSALYLCASSPGVGQGETQYFGPGTRLLVL.

The CDR3, as DNA: TGTGCAGTTCAGGGGACTGGAAACACCATATATTTT. It encodes CAVQGTGNTIYF. This chain links TRBV6-5 with TRBJ1-3; D possibly corresponds to TRBD1 (6 bases). This CDR3 has 12 amino acids. Germline loops: CDR1 MNHEY, CDR2 SVGAGI.

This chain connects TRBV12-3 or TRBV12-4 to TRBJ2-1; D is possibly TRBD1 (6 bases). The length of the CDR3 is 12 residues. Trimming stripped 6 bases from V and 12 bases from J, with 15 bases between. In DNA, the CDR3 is TGTGCCAGCAGCCCCTCAGGGGTGGGGCAGTTCTTC. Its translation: CASSPSGVGQFF.

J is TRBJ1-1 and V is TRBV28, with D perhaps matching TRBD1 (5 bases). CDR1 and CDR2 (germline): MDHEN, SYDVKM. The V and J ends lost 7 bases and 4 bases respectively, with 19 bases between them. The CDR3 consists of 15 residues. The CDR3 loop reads CASIPGRGGSTEAFF. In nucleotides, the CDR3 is TGTGCCAGCATCCCCGGGAGGGGCGGAAGCACTGAAGCTTTCTTT.

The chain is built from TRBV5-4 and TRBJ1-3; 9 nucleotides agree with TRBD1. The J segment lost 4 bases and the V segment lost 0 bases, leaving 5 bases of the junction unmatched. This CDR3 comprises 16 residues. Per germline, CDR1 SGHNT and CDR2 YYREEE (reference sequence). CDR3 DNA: TGTGCCAGCAGCTTGGGCACAGGGGGCGTAGGAAACACCATATATTTT. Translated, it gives CASSLGTGGVGNTIYF.

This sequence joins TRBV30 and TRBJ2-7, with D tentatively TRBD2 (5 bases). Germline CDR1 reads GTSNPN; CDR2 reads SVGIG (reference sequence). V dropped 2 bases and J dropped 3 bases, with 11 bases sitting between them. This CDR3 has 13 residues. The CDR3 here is CAWSPSSYYEQYF. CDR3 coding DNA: TGTGCCTGGAGTCCTAGCAGCTACTACGAGCAGTACTTC.

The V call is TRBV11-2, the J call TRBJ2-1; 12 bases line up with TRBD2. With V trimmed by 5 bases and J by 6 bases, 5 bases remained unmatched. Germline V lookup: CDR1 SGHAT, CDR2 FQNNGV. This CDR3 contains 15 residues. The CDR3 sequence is CASSQTSGGGNEQFF. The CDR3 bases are TGTGCCAGCAGCCAGACTAGCGGGGGTGGCAATGAGCAGTTCTTC.

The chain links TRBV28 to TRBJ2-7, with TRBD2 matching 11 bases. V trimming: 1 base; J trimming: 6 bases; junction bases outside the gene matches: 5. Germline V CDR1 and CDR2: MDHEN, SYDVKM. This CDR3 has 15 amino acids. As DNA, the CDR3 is TGTGCCAGCAGTTTATCCATAGCGGGGGGGAGCGAGCAGTACTTC. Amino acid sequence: CASSLSIAGGSEQYF.

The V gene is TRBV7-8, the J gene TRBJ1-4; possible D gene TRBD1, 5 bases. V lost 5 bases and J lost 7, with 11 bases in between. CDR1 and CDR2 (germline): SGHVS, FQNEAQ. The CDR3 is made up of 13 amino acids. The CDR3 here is CASSLDIFEKLFF. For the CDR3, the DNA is TGTGCCAGCAGCCTGGACATCTTTGAAAAACTGTTTTTT.

CDR3 sequence (DNA): TGCGCCAGCACTTTAGGAGGGAACAATGAGCAGTTCTTC. Protein product: CASTLGGNNEQFF. The chain has TRBV5-1 and TRBJ2-1, with TRBD2 as a possible D gene (6 bases). The CDR3 runs to 13 residues. Germline V lookup: CDR1 SGHRS, CDR2 YFSETQ. The V end lost 6 bases, the J end lost 5 bases, and 12 bases lay between the germline ends. The entire variable domain, with the rest obtained from reference TRBV5-1 and TRBJ2-1, is as follows: KAGVTQTPRYLIKTRGQQVTLSCSPISGHRSVSWYQQTPGQGLQFLFEYFSETQRNKGNFPGRFSGRQFSNSRSEMNVSTLELGDSALYLCASTLGGNNEQFFGPGTRLTVL.

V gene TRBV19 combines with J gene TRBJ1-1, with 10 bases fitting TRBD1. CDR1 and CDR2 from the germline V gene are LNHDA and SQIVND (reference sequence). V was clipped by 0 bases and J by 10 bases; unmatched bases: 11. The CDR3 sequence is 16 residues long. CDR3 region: CASSIDVPTGGFGAFF. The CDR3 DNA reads TGTGCCAGTAGTATAGATGTCCCGACAGGGGGCTTCGGAGCTTTCTTT.

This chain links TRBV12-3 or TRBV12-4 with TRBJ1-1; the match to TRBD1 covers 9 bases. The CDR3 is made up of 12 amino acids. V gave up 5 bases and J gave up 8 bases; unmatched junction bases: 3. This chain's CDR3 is CASSTDRGEAFF. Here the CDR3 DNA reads TGTGCCAGCAGTACGGACAGGGGCGAAGCTTTCTTT.

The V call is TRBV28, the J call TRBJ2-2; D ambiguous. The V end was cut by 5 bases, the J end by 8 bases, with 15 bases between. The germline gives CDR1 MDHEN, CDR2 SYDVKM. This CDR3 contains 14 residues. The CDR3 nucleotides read TGTGCCAGCAGTCCCGGTTCTGCTCGGGGGGAGCTGTTTTTT. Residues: CASSPGSARGELFF.

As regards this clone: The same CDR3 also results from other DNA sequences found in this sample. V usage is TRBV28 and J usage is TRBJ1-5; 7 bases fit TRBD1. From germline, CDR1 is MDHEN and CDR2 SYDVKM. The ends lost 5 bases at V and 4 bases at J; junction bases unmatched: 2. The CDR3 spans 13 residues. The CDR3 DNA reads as TGTGCCAGCAGTCAGGGGGGAAATCAGCCCCAGCATTTT. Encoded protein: CASSQGGNQPQHF. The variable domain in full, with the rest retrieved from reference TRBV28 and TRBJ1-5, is DVKVTQSSRYLVKRTGEKVFLECVQDMDHENMFWYRQDPGLGLRLIYFSYDVKMKEKGDIPEGYSVSREKKERFSLILESASTNQTSMYLCASSQGGNQPQHFGDGTRLSIL.

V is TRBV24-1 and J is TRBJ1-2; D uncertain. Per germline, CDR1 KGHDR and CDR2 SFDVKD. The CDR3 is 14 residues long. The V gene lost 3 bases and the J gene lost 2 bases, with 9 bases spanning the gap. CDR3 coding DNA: TGTGCCACCAGTGATACCACAGTGAACTATGGCTACACCTTC. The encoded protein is CATSDTTVNYGYTF.

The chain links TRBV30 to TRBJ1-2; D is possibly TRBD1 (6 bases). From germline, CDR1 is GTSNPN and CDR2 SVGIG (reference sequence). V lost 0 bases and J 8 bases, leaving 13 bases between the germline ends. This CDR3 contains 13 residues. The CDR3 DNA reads TGTGCCTGGAGTGTGACAGGAGTGGGCGGCTACACCTTC. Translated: CAWSVTGVGGYTF.

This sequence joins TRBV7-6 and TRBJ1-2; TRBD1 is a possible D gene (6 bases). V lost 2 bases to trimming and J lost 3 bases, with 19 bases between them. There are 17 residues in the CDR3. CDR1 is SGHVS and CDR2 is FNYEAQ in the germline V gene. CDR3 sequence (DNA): TGTGCCAGCAGCTTATATGGTGGGGTACAGGGTGACTATGGCTACACCTTC. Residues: CASSLYGGVQGDYGYTF.

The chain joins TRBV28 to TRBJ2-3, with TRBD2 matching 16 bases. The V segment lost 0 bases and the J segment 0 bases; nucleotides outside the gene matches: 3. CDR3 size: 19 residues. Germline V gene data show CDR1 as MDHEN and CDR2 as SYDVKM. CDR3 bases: TGTGCCAGCAGTTTATGGGGACTAGCGGGGGGGGATAGCACAGATACGCAGTATTTT. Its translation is CASSLWGLAGGDSTDTQYF.

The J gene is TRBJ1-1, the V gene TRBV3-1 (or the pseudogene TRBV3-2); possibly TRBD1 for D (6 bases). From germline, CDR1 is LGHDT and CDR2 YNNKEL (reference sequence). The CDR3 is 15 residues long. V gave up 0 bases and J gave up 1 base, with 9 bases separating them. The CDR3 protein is CASSQDGTQNTEAFF. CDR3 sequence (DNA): TGTGCCAGCAGCCAAGATGGGACACAGAACACTGAAGCTTTCTTT.

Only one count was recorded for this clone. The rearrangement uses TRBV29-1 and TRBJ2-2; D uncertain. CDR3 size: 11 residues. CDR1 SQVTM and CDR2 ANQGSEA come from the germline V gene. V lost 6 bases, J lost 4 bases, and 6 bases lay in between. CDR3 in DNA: TGCAGCGTGCGTCCCACCGGGGAGCTGTTTTTT. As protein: CSVRPTGELFF.

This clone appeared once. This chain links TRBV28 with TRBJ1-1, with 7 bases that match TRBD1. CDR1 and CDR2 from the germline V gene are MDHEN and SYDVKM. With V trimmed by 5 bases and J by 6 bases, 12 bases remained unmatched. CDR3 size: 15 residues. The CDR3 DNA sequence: TGTGCCAGCAGTACCCTAACAGGGGTTGGCGCTGAAGCTTTCTTT. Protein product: CASSTLTGVGAEAFF.

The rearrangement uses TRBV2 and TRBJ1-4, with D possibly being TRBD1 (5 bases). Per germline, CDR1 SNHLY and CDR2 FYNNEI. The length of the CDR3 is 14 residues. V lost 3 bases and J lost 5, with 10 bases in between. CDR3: CASSDGRANEKLFF. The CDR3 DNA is TGTGCCAGCAGTGATGGCAGGGCAAATGAAAAACTGTTTTTT.

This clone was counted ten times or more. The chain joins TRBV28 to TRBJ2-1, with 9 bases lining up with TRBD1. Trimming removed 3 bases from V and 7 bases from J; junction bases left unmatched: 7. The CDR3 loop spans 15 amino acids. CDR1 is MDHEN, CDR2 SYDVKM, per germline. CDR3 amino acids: CASSFVGTGHNEQFF. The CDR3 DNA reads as TGTGCCAGCAGTTTTGTCGGGACAGGGCATAATGAGCAGTTCTTC. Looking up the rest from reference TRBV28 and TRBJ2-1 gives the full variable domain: DVKVTQSSRYLVKRTGEKVFLECVQDMDHENMFWYRQDPGLGLRLIYFSYDVKMKEKGDIPEGYSVSREKKERFSLILESASTNQTSMYLCASSFVGTGHNEQFFGPGTRLTVL.

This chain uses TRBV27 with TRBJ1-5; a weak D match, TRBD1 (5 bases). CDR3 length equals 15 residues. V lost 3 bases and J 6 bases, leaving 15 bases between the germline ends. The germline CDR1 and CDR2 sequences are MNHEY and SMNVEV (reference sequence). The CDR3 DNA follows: TGTGCCAGCAGTTTTTCGGGGGGTCTTGGTCAGCCCCAGCATTTT. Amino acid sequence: CASSFSGGLGQPQHF.